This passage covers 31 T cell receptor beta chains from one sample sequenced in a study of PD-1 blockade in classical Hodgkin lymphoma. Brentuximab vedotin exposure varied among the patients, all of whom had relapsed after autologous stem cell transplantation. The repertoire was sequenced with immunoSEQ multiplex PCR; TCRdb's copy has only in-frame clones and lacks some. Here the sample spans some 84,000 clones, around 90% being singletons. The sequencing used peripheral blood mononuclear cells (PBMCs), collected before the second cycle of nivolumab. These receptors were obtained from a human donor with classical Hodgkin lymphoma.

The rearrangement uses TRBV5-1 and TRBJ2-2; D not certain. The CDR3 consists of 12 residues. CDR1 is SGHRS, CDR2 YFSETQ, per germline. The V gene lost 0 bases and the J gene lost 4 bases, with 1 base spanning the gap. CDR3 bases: TGCGCCAGCAGCTTGGCCACCGGGGAGCTGTTTTTT. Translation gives CASSLATGELFF.

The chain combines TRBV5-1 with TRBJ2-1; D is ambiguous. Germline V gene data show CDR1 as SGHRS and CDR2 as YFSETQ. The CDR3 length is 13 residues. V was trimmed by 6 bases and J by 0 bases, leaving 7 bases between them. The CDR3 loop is CASTASSYNEQFF. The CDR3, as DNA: TGCGCCAGCACGGCTAGCTCCTACAATGAGCAGTTCTTC.

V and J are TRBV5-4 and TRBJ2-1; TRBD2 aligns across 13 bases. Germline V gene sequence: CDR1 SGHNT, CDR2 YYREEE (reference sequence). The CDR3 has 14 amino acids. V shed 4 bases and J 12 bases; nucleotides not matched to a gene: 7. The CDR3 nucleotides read TGTGCCAGCAGCATGAGGACTAGCGGGGGCGGGCAGTTCTTC. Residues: CASSMRTSGGGQFF.

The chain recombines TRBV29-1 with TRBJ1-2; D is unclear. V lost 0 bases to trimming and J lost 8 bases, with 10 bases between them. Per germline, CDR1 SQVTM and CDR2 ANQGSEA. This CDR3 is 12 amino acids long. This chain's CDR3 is CSVEERRVGYTF. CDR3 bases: TGCAGCGTTGAAGAACGGCGGGTGGGCTACACCTTC.

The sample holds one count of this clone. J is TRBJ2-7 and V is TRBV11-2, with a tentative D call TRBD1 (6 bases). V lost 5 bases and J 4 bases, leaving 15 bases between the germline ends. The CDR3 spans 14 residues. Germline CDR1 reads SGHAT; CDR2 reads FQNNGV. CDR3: CASSKDWTAYEQYF. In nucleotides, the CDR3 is TGTGCCAGCAGCAAAGATTGGACAGCTTACGAGCAGTACTTC.

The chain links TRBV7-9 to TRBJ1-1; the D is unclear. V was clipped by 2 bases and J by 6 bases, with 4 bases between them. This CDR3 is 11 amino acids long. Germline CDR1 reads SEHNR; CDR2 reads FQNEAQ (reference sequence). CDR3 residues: CASSLKAEAFF. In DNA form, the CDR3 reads TGTGCCAGCAGCTTAAAGGCTGAAGCTTTCTTT.

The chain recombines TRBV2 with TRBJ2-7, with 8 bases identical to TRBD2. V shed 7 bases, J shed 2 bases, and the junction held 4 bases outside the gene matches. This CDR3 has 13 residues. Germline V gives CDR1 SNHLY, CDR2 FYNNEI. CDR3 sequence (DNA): TGTGCCAGCACGGAGCGGGAGACCTACGAGCAGTACTTC. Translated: CASTERETYEQYF.

CDR3 DNA sequence: TGTGCCAGCAGTGACCGCCCGTCGGGATCGGGCAATGAGCAGTTCTTC. Its translation is CASSDRPSGSGNEQFF. The chain combines TRBV6-4 with TRBJ2-1, with D possibly TRBD2 on 5 matching bases. The CDR3 runs to 16 residues. Germline V gene data show CDR1 as MRHNA and CDR2 as SNTAGT. The V end lost 2 bases, the J end lost 6 bases, and 17 bases lay between the germline ends.

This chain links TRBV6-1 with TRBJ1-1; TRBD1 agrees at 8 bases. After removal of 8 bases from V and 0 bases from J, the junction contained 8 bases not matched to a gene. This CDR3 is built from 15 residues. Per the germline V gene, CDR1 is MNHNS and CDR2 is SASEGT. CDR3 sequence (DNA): TGTGCCAGCCCCCGGGACAGGCTATTGAACACTGAAGCTTTCTTT. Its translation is CASPRDRLLNTEAFF.

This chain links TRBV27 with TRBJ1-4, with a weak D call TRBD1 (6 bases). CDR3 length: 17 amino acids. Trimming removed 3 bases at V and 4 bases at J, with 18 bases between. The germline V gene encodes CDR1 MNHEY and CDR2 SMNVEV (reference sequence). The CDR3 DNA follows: TGTGCCAGCAGTTTTACAGGGTTCCCGCCGCATAATGAAAAACTGTTTTTT. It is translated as CASSFTGFPPHNEKLFF.

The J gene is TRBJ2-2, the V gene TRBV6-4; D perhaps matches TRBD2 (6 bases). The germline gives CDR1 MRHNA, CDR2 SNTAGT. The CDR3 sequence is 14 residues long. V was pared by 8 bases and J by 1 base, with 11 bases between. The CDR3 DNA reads TGTGCCAGCCGGGACTTACAGAACACCGGGGAGCTGTTTTTT. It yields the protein CASRDLQNTGELFF.

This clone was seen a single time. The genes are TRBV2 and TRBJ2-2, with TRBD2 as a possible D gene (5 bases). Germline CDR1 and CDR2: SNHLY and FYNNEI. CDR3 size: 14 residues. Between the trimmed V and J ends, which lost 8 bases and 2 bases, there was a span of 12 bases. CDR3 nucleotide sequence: TGTGCCAGCCGCGGGTCAGAAAACACCGGGGAGCTGTTTTTT. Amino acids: CASRGSENTGELFF.

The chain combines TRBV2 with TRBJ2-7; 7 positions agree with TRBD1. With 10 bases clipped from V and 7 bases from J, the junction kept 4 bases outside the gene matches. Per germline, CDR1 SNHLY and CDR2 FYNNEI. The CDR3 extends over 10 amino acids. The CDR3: CAINRGEQYF. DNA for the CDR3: TGTGCCATTAACAGGGGAGAGCAGTACTTC.

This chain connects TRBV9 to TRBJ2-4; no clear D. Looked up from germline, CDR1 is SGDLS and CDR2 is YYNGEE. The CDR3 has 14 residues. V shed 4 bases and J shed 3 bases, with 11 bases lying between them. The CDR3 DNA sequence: TGTGCCAGCAGCCCCCCTGAGGTCAAAAACATTCAGTACTTC. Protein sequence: CASSPPEVKNIQYF.

The CDR3 loop reads CAWAGTGRERESHTGELFF. For the CDR3, the DNA is TGTGCCTGGGCCGGGACAGGGCGGGAGCGGGAGTCCCACACCGGGGAGCTGTTTTTT. The rearrangement links TRBV30 to TRBJ2-2; tentative D call: TRBD1 (9 bases). V shed 5 bases and J shed 3 bases, with 28 bases lying between them. The germline CDR1 and CDR2 sequences are GTSNPN and SVGIG (reference sequence). The CDR3 covers 19 residues.

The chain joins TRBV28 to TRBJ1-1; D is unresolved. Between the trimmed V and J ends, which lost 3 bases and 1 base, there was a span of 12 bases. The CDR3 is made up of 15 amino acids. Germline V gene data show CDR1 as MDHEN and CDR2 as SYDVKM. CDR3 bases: TGTGCCAGCAGTTTGGCCCTCGCGGGGAACACTGAAGCTTTCTTT. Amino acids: CASSLALAGNTEAFF.

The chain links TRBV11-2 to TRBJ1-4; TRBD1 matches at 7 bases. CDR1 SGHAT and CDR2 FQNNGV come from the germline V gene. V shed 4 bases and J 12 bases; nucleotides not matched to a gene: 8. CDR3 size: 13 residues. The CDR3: CASSSPGGLELFF. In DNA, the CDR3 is TGTGCCAGCAGCTCGCCAGGGGGGTTAGAACTGTTTTTT.

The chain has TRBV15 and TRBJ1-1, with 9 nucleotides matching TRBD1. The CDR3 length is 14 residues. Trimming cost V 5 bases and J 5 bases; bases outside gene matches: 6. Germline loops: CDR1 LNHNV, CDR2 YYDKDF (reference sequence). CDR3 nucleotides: TGTGCCACCAGCCGACGGACAGGGGATACTGAAGCTTTCTTT. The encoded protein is CATSRRTGDTEAFF.

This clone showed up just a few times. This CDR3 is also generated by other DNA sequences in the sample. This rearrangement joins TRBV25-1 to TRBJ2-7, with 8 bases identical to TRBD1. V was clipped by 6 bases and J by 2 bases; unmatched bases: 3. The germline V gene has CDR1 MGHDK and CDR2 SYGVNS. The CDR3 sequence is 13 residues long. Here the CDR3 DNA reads TGTGCCAGCAGCCTGACAGGGGCCTACGAGCAGTACTTC. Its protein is CASSLTGAYEQYF.

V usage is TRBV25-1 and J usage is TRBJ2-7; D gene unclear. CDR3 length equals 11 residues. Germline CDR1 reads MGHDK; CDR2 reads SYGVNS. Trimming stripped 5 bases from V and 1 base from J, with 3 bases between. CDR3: CASSFSYEQYF. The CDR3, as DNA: TGTGCCAGCAGTTTTTCCTACGAGCAGTACTTC.

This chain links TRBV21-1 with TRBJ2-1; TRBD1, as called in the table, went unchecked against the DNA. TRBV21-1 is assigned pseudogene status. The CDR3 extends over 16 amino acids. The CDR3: CASSNGGTGPCNEQFF. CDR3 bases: TGTGCCAGCAGCAATGGGGGGACAGGGCCTTGTAATGAGCAGTTCTTC.

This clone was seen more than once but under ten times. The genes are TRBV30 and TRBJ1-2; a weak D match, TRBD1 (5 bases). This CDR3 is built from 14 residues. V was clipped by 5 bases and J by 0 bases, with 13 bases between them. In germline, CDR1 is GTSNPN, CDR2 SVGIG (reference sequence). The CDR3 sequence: CAWVGGDSNYGYTF. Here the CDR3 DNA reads TGTGCCTGGGTAGGAGGGGACTCTAACTATGGCTACACCTTC.

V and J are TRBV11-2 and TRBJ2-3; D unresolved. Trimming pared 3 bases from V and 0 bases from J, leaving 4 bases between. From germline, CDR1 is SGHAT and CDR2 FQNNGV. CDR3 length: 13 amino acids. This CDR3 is CASSFGSTDTQYF. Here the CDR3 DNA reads TGTGCCAGCAGCTTTGGTAGCACAGATACGCAGTATTTT.

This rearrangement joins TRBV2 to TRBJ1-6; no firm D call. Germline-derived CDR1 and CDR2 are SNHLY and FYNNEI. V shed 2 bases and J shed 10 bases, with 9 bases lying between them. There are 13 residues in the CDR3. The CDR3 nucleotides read TGTGCCAGCAGTGAAAGGACGGTGTCACCCCTCCACTTT. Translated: CASSERTVSPLHF. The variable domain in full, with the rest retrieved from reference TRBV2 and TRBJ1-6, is EPEVTQTPSHQVTQMGQEVILRCVPISNHLYFYWYRQILGQKVEFLVSFYNNEISEKSEIFDDQFSVERPDGSNFTLKIRSTKLEDSAMYFCASSERTVSPLHFGNGTRLTVT.

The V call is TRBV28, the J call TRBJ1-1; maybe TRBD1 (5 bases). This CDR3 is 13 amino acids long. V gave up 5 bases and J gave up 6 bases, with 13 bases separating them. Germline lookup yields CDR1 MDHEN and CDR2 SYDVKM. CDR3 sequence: CASSGTFRAEAFF. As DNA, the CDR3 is TGTGCCAGCAGTGGGACGTTTCGCGCTGAAGCTTTCTTT.

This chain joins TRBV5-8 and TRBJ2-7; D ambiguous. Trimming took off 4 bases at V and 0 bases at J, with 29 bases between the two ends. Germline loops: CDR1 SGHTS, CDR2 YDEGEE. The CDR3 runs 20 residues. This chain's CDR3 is CASSPVPSRWPNFPSYEQYF. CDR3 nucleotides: TGTGCCAGCAGCCCGGTCCCGAGTAGGTGGCCAAATTTTCCCTCCTACGAGCAGTACTTC.

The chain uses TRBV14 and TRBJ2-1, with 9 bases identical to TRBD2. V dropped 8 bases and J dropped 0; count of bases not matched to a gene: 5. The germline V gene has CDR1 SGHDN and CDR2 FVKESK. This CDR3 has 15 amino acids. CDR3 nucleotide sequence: TGTGCCAGCGCGGCACTAGCGGGCTCCTACAATGAGCAGTTCTTC. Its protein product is CASAALAGSYNEQFF.

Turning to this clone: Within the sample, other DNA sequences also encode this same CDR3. This chain's CDR3 is CASSLFRVANTEAFF. CDR3 DNA sequence: TGTGCCAGCAGTTTATTCAGGGTCGCGAACACTGAAGCTTTCTTT. This chain uses TRBV28 with TRBJ1-1; TRBD1 is a possible D gene (5 bases). The CDR3 runs to 15 residues. Trimming pared 1 base from V and 1 base from J, leaving 10 bases between. CDR1 is MDHEN, CDR2 SYDVKM, per germline.

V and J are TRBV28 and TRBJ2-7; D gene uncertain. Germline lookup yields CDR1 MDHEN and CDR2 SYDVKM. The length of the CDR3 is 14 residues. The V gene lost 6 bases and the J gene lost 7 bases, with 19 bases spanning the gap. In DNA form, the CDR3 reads TGTGCCAGCAGCCCGCAAAGGGTTGGTTTAGAGCAGTACTTC. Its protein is CASSPQRVGLEQYF. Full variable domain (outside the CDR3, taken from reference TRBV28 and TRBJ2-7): DVKVTQSSRYLVKRTGEKVFLECVQDMDHENMFWYRQDPGLGLRLIYFSYDVKMKEKGDIPEGYSVSREKKERFSLILESASTNQTSMYLCASSPQRVGLEQYFGPGTRLTVT.

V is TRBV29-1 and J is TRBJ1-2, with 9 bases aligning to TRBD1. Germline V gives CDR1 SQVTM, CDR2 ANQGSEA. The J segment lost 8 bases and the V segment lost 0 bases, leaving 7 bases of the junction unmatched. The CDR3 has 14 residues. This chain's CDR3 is CSVEENRGPQGYTF. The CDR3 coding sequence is TGCAGCGTTGAAGAGAACAGGGGGCCACAAGGCTACACCTTC.

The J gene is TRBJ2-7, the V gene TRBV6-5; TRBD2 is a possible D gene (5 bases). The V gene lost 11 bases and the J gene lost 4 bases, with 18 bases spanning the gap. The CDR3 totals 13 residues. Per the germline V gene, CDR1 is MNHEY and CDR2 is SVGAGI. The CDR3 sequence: CASSTLAYYEQYF. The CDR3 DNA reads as TGTGCCTCCTCCACGCTAGCCTATTACGAGCAGTACTTC.